Presented here are 9 T cell receptor beta chains from one specimen sequenced in a study of T-cell memory formation after mild COVID-19 (dated by TCRdb to the early 2020s). To prepare the library, 5' RACE was applied. These reads were obtained on an Illumina NovaSeq 6000. TCRdb handled the public reads itself, with Q25 trimming in fastp and clone calling in MiXCR, and kept productive beta chains. Each CDR3 protein gets just one entry, which takes the most common genes and DNA from the rows behind it. The sample data list about 420,000 distinct CDR3 sequences, and less than 25% of these were observed just once. The top ten constitute around 13% of the sample. Sequenced material: PBMCs or a T cell subset sorted from them (not recorded which). These receptors all come from an adult woman who had mild COVID-19 (a few samples of this study predate the infection). The sample titles of this study are shuffled in the database, so cell type and time point are left out; the donor was told from shared clones.

This clonotype was detected a few times. V and J are TRBV5-1 and TRBJ2-5; 9 nucleotides line up with TRBD2. Germline-derived CDR1 and CDR2 are SGHRS and YFSETQ. Unmatched junction bases numbered 8, after V lost 0 bases and J lost 2 bases. CDR3 length: 17 amino acids. CDR3 protein: CASSLARLAGKQETQYF. CDR3 in DNA: TGCGCCAGCAGCTTGGCCAGGCTAGCGGGGAAACAAGAGACCCAGTACTTC.

Many counts were recorded for this clonotype. The rearrangement uses TRBV7-6 and TRBJ2-7; D perhaps matches TRBD2 (6 bases). The CDR3 loop spans 17 amino acids. Germline loops: CDR1 SGHVS, CDR2 FNYEAQ. V was cut by 1 base and J by 4 bases, with 20 bases left in between. CDR3 sequence reads: CASSLGQPGFGGYEQYF. The CDR3 bases are TGTGCCAGCAGCTTAGGTCAGCCCGGGTTCGGAGGGTACGAGCAGTACTTC.

The rearrangement uses TRBV18 and TRBJ1-2; D remains unclear. CDR3 length: 13 residues. The germline V gene has CDR1 KGHSH and CDR2 LQKENI. V lost 1 base and J lost 8, with 11 bases in between. CDR3 DNA: TGTGCCAGCTCACCACTCGAGAGGGAAGGCTACACCTTC. Amino acid sequence: CASSPLEREGYTF.

This clonotype appeared a few times. The V call is TRBV9, the J call TRBJ2-1; D is perhaps TRBD2 (6 bases). This CDR3 is built from 15 residues. V lost 4 bases and J lost 0, with 11 bases in between. Germline values: CDR1 SGDLS, CDR2 YYNGEE. The CDR3 is CASSHRGSSYNEQFF. The CDR3 coding sequence is TGTGCCAGCAGCCATCGGGGGAGCTCCTACAATGAGCAGTTCTTC.

This clonotype has just a few counts. The chain links TRBV6-6 to TRBJ2-1, with a weak D call TRBD2 (5 bases). The V gene lost 2 bases and the J gene lost 8 bases, with 19 bases spanning the gap. CDR3 size: 16 residues. Germline V CDR1 and CDR2: MNHNY, SVGAGI (reference sequence). This CDR3 reads CASSYGAKRSFHEQFF. The CDR3 nucleotides read TGTGCCAGCAGTTACGGCGCAAAGCGGTCCTTCCATGAGCAGTTCTTC.

This chain joins TRBV12-3 or TRBV12-4 and TRBJ2-3, with TRBD2 matching 10 bases. The CDR3 spans 14 residues. Trimming at V came to 6 bases and at J to 6 bases, leaving 6 bases not matched to a gene. CDR3 bases: TGTGCCAGCAGCCCTAGCGGGAGTTGGGATACGCAGTATTTT. The encoded protein is CASSPSGSWDTQYF.

This chain joins TRBV29-1 and TRBJ2-3; TRBD1 is a possible D gene (6 bases). The V end lost 7 bases, the J end lost 2 bases, and 16 bases lay between the germline ends. Germline CDR1 and CDR2: SQVTM and ANQGSEA. The CDR3 spans 14 residues. CDR3 in amino acids: CSAEGRGPTDTQYF. The CDR3 DNA reads as TGCAGCGCTGAGGGCAGGGGCCCCACAGATACGCAGTATTTT.

The count of this clonotype is one. This chain connects TRBV7-9 to TRBJ1-6; 9 nucleotides agree with TRBD1. The CDR3 is 17 amino acids. V was clipped by 6 bases and J by 7 bases; unmatched bases: 13. Germline V lookup: CDR1 SEHNR, CDR2 FQNEAQ (reference sequence). CDR3 protein: CASRGPLGQGANSPLHF. CDR3 nucleotides: TGTGCCAGCAGAGGACCCTTGGGACAGGGAGCAAATTCACCCCTCCACTTT.

The chain is built from TRBV9 and TRBJ2-5; no definite D call. This CDR3 has 15 residues. Trimming cost V 0 bases and J 7 bases, with 16 bases left between them. CDR1 SGDLS and CDR2 YYNGEE come from the germline V gene. CDR3 nucleotide sequence: TGTGCCAGCAGCGTAGGTTACGGCTCCTCGGGGACCCAGTACTTC. Amino acid sequence: CASSVGYGSSGTQYF.